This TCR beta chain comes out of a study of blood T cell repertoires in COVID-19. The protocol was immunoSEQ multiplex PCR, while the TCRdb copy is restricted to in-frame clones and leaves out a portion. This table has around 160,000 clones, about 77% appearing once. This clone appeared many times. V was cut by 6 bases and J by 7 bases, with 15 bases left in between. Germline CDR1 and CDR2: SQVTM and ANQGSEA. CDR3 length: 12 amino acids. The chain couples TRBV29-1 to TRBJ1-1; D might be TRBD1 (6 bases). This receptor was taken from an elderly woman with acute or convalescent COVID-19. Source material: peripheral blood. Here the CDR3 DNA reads TGCAGCGTCCCAAGCGACAGGCGTGAAGCTTTCTTT. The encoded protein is CSVPSDRREAFF.